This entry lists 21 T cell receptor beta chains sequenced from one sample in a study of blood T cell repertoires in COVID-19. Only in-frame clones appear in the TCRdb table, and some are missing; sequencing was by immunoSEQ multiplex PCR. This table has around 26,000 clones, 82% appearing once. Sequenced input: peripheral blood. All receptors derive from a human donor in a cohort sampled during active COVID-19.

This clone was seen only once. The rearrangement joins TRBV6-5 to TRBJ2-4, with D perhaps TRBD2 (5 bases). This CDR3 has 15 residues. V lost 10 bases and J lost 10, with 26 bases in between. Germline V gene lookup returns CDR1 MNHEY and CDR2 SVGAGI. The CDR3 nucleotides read TGTGCCACCAGCCCCAGAAGCGGCGGGCAGACAATTCAGTACTTC. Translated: CATSPRSGGQTIQYF.

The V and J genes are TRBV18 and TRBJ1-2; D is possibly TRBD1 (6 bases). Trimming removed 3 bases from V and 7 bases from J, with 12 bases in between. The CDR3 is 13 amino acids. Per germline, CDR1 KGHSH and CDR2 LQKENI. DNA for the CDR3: TGTGCCAGCTCACCGACGCAGGGGAGTGGCTACACCTTC. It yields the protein CASSPTQGSGYTF. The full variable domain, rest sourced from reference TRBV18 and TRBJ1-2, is NAGVMQNPRHLVRRRGQEARLRCSPMKGHSHVYWYRQLPEEGLKFMVYLQKENIIDESGMPKERFSAEFPKEGPSILRIQQVVRGDSAAYFCASSPTQGSGYTFGSGTRLTVV.

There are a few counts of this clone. CDR3 coding DNA: TGTGCCAGCACGCTAGCGGGGGCCCAGTACTTC. Its protein product is CASTLAGAQYF. The V and J genes are TRBV28 and TRBJ2-5; 10 nucleotides agree with TRBD2. The V segment lost 7 bases and the J segment 9 bases; nucleotides outside the gene matches: 2. Germline CDR1 MDHEN, CDR2 SYDVKM. The CDR3 runs to 11 residues.

The CDR3 bases are TGTGCCAGTAGTAGCCTTAGTAGGGGGAACAATCAGCCCCAGCATTTT. Translation: CASSSLSRGNNQPQHF. J is TRBJ1-5 and V is TRBV19, with D possibly being TRBD1 (6 bases). V was pared by 4 bases and J by 3 bases, with 16 bases between. The CDR3 spans 16 residues. Germline CDR1 and CDR2: LNHDA and SQIVND (reference sequence).

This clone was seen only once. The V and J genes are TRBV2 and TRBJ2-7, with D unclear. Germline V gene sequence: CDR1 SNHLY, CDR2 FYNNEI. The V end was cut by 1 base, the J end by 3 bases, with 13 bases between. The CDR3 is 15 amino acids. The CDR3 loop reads CASSEVASSHYEQYF. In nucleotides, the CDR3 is TGTGCCAGCAGTGAAGTCGCTAGTAGCCACTACGAGCAGTACTTC.

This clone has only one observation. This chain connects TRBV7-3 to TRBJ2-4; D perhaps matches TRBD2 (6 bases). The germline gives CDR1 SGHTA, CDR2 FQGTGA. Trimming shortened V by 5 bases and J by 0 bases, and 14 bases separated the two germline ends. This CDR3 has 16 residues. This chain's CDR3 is CASSTPGLLAKNIQYF. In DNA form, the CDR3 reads TGTGCCAGCAGCACCCCGGGACTTCTAGCCAAAAACATTCAGTACTTC.

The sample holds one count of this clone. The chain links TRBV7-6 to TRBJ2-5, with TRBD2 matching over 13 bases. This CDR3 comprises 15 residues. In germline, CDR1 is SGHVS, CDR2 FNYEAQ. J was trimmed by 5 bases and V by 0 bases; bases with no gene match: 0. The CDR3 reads CASSLATSGGETQYF. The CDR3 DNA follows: TGTGCCAGCAGCTTAGCGACTAGCGGGGGGGAGACCCAGTACTTC. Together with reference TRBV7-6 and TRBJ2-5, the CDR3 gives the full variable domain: GAGVSQSPRYKVTKRGQDVALRCDPISGHVSLYWYRQALGQGPEFLTYFNYEAQQDKSGLPNDRFSAERPEGSISTLTIQRTEQRDSAMYRCASSLATSGGETQYFGPGTRLLVL.

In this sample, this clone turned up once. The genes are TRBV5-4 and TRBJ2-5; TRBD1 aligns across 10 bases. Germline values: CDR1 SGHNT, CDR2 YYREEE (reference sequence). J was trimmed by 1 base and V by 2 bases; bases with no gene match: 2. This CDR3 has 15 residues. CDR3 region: CASSFDRGLQETQYF. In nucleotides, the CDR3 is TGTGCCAGCAGCTTCGACAGGGGGCTCCAAGAGACCCAGTACTTC.

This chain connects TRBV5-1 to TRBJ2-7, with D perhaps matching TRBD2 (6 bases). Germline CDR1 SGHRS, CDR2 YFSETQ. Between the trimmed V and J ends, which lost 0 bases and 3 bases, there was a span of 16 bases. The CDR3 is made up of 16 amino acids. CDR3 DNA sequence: TGCGCCAGCAGCTTGGGACTAGACGGGGGAGACTACGAGCAGTACTTC. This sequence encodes CASSLGLDGGDYEQYF.

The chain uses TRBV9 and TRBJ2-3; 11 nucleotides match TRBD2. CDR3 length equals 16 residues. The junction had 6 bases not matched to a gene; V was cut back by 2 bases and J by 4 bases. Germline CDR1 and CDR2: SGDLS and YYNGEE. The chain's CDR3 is CASSVRLAGGPDTQYF. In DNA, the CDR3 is TGTGCCAGCAGCGTCAGGCTAGCGGGGGGCCCAGATACGCAGTATTTT.

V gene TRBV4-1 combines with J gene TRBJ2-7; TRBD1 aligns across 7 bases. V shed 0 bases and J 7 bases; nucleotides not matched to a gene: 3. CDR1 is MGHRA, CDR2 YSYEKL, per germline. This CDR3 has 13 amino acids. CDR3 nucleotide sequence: TGCGCCAGCAGCCAAGAACAGGGGAGAGAGCAGTACTTC. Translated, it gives CASSQEQGREQYF.

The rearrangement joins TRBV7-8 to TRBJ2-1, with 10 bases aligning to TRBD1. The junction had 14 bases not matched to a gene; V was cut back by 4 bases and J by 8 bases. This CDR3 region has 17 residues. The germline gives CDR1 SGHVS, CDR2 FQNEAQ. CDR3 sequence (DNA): TGTGCCAGCAGCTCCAGGCGGGACAGGGGTCGTTTGGATGAGCAGTTCTTC. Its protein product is CASSSRRDRGRLDEQFF.

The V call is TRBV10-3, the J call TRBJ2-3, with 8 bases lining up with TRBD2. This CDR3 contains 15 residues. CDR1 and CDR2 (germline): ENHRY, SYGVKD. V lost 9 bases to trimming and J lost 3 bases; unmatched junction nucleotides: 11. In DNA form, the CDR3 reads TGTGCCATTTCCTGGGGCGGGGGGTCAACAGATACGCAGTATTTT. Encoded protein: CAISWGGGSTDTQYF.

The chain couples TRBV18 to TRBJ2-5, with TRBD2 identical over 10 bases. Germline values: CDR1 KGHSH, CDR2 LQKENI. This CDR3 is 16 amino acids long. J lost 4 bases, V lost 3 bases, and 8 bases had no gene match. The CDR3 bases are TGTGCCAGCTCACCCCCAGCGGGAGGGGATGTAGAGACCCAGTACTTC. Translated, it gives CASSPPAGGDVETQYF.

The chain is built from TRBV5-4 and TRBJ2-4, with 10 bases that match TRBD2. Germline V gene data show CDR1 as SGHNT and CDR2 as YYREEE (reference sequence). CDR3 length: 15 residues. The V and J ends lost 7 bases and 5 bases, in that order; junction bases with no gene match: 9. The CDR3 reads CASGELAGVQNIQYF. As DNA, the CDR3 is TGTGCCAGCGGGGAGCTAGCGGGAGTCCAAAACATTCAGTACTTC.

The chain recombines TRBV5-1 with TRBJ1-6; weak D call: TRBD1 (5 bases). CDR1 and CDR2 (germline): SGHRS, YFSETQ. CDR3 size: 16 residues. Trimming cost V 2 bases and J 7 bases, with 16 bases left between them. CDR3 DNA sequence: TGCGCCAGCAGCTTTGCGCCTCAGGGAGGAAATTCACCCCTCCACTTT. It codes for CASSFAPQGGNSPLHF.

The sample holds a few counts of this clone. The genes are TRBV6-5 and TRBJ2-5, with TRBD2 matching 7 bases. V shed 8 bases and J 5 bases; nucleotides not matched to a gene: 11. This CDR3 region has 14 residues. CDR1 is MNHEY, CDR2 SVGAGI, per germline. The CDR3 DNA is TGTGCCAGCGGAGGGACTGGGGGGGTGGAGACCCAGTACTTC. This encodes CASGGTGGVETQYF.

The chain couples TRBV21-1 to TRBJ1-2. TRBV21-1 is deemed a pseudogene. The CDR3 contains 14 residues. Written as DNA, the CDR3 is TGTGCCAGCAGCAAGAGAGACGGGAACTATGGCTACACCTTC. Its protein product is CASSKRDGNYGYTF.

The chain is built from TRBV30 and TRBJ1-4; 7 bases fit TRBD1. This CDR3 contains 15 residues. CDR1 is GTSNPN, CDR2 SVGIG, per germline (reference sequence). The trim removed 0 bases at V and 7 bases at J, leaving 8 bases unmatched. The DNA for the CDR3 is TGTGCCTGGAGTGTCCCGACAGGGTCAGGTGAAAAACTGTTTTTT. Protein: CAWSVPTGSGEKLFF.

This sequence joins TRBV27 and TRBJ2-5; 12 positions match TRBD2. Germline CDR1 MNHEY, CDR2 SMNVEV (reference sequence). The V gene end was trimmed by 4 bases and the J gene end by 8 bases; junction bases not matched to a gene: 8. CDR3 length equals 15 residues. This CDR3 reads CASSSTSGGWVTQYF. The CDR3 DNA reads TGTGCCAGCAGTTCTACTAGCGGGGGGTGGGTAACCCAGTACTTC.

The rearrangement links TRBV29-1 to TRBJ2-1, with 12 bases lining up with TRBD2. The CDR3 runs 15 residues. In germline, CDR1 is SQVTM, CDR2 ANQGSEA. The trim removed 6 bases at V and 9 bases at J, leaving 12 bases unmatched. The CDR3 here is CSVDARLAGGGEQFF. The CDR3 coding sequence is TGCAGCGTCGACGCTAGGCTAGCGGGAGGGGGTGAGCAGTTCTTC.